The clone carrying this T cell receptor (beta chain) has only a few counts. Its specificity is not known. The TCR beta CDR3 regions underwent amplification using RNA transcripts as the source. The TCR CDR3 first-round RT-PCR relied on the HTBI primer set. TCRdb re-called the multiplex PCR reads through MiXCR, storing one row per CDR3 protein. Here the sample spans roughly 740,000 distinct CDR3 sequences, around 17% being singletons. The data were taken from a study of T cells in Graves' hyperthyroidism and ophthalmopathy. Study-level background: It was at initial diagnosis, before any treatment, that peripheral blood was collected. Study-wide results and limits: Ophthalmopathy prediction by the model preceded onset by a median approximately 6.9 months. The majority of expanded thyroid clonotypes above 0.001 also appeared in blood.

V was cut by 0 bases and J by 2 bases, with 12 bases left in between. The CDR3 runs 16 residues. CDR1 and CDR2 from the germline V gene are MGHRA and YSYEKL. This receptor was identified in a man aged 18 to 30 with Graves' hyperthyroidism. Input material: blood. The chain carries TRBV4-1 and TRBJ2-3; tentative D call: TRBD2 (6 bases). The CDR3 region has the DNA TGCGCCAGCAGCCAAGATGGGCGGGAACCCACAGATACGCAGTATTTT. Translated: CASSQDGREPTDTQYF.